A single sample is the source of the 28 T cell receptor beta chains below, sequenced in a study of blood T cell repertoires in COVID-19. Using immunoSEQ multiplex PCR, the repertoire was profiled, and TCRdb retains in-frame clones only, with some absent. The data show 110,000 or so clones, 85% seen once. The specimen sequenced was peripheral blood. The receptors come from a human donor in a cohort sampled during active COVID-19.

This clone was seen a single time. The chain uses TRBV7-8 and TRBJ2-7; 8 nucleotides agree with TRBD1. The CDR3 runs 13 residues. Germline loops: CDR1 SGHVS, CDR2 FQNEAQ. The V gene end was trimmed by 5 bases and the J gene end by 2 bases; junction bases not matched to a gene: 2. In DNA, the CDR3 is TGTGCCAGCAGCCTACAGGGGGCCTACGAGCAGTACTTC. This sequence encodes CASSLQGAYEQYF.

The chain employs TRBV3-1 (or the pseudogene TRBV3-2) and TRBJ2-5, with D possibly being TRBD2 (5 bases). The CDR3 totals 12 residues. Germline V gene lookup returns CDR1 LGHDT and CDR2 YNNKEL (reference sequence). Trimming pared 6 bases from V and 6 bases from J, leaving 11 bases between. CDR3 region: CASRDGVKTQYF. CDR3 bases: TGTGCCAGCAGAGACGGGGTAAAGACCCAGTACTTC.

This clone was recorded once. The chain employs TRBV7-9 and TRBJ2-3, with 10 bases aligning to TRBD1. Germline V CDR1 and CDR2: SEHNR, FQNEAQ (reference sequence). CDR3 length: 14 residues. V was pared by 5 bases and J by 2 bases, with 1 base of the junction left unmatched. CDR3 sequence (DNA): TGTGCCAGCAGCGGGACAGGGGTCACAGATACGCAGTATTTT. Amino acids: CASSGTGVTDTQYF.

J is TRBJ2-3 and V is TRBV10-1; D unclear. V lost 3 bases to trimming and J lost 4 bases, with 5 bases between them. CDR3 length: 12 amino acids. Germline V CDR1 and CDR2: WNHNN, SYGVQD (reference sequence). The CDR3 region is CASSDPSDTQYF. In DNA form, the CDR3 reads TGCGCCAGCAGTGACCCCTCAGATACGCAGTATTTT.

The gene calls are TRBV11-3 and TRBJ2-3; possible D gene TRBD2, 6 bases. The CDR3 length is 14 residues. Germline V lookup: CDR1 SGHNT, CDR2 YENEEA. V lost 1 base and J 3 bases, leaving 8 bases between the germline ends. The CDR3 region is CASSLGTTTDTQYF. CDR3 in DNA: TGTGCCAGCAGCTTAGGGACTACGACAGATACGCAGTATTTT.

This clone has just one count. The chain employs TRBV6-6 and TRBJ1-2, with D possibly being TRBD1 (5 bases). V shed 0 bases and J shed 4 bases, with 9 bases lying between them. Germline lookup yields CDR1 MNHNY and CDR2 SVGAGI (reference sequence). CDR3 size: 14 residues. CDR3 nucleotide sequence: TGTGCCAGCAGTTACTCGATGGGGGGCTATGGCTACACCTTC. Amino acids: CASSYSMGGYGYTF.

The chain is built from TRBV6-5 and TRBJ1-6; 9 nucleotides agree with TRBD1. The CDR3 has 14 residues. The V segment lost 3 bases and the J segment 9 bases; nucleotides outside the gene matches: 3. Per germline, CDR1 MNHEY and CDR2 SVGAGI. CDR3 region: CASSYGTGPSPLHF. As DNA, the CDR3 is TGTGCCAGCAGTTATGGGACAGGGCCTTCACCCCTCCACTTT.

V and J are TRBV11-2 and TRBJ1-5; possibly TRBD1 for D (5 bases). The CDR3 has 15 residues. V was trimmed by 8 bases and J by 0 bases, leaving 14 bases between them. CDR1 and CDR2 from the germline V gene are SGHAT and FQNNGV. The CDR3 here is CASPRTPHSNQPQHF. CDR3 coding DNA: TGTGCCAGCCCCCGGACACCACATAGCAATCAGCCCCAGCATTTT.

The chain recombines TRBV6-5 with TRBJ1-6, with D tentatively TRBD1 (5 bases). The germline V gene has CDR1 MNHEY and CDR2 SVGAGI. There are 14 residues in the CDR3. V dropped 0 bases and J dropped 8 bases, with 8 bases sitting between them. CDR3 loop: CASSYSGDDSPLHF. DNA of the CDR3: TGTGCCAGCAGTTACTCAGGGGATGATTCACCCCTCCACTTT.

This chain joins TRBV29-1 and TRBJ2-5; TRBD2 matches at 8 bases. The V gene's germline CDR1 is SQVTM and CDR2 ANQGSEA. The CDR3 length is 14 residues. With V trimmed by 5 bases and J by 1 base, 6 bases remained unmatched. The CDR3 nucleotides are TGCAGCGTTACGCGGGGGGCCTCCCAAGAGACCCAGTACTTC. Its protein product is CSVTRGASQETQYF. Variable domain in full (rest from reference TRBV29-1 and TRBJ2-5): SAVISQKPSRDICQRGTSLTIQCQVDSQVTMMFWYRQQPGQSLTLIATANQGSEATYESGFVIDKFPISRPNLTFSTLTVSNMSPEDSSIYLCSVTRGASQETQYFGPGTRLLVL.

The chain recombines TRBV28 with TRBJ2-7; D is perhaps TRBD2 (5 bases). CDR3 size: 14 residues. With 5 bases removed from V and 0 bases from J, the gap between germline ends came to 11 bases. CDR1 is MDHEN and CDR2 is SYDVKM in the germline V gene. The chain's CDR3 is CASSTGFASYEQYF. The CDR3 DNA reads as TGTGCCAGCAGTACGGGATTCGCCTCCTACGAGCAGTACTTC.

The chain couples TRBV9 to TRBJ2-1, with 9 bases lining up with TRBD2. The CDR3 consists of 15 residues. Germline CDR1 reads SGDLS; CDR2 reads YYNGEE. V shed 0 bases and J 6 bases; nucleotides not matched to a gene: 4. The CDR3 spells CASSVVLAGRNEQFF. CDR3 bases: TGTGCCAGCAGCGTAGTACTAGCGGGCCGCAATGAGCAGTTCTTC.

This clone is a singleton in its sample. V and J are TRBV15 and TRBJ1-1; 7 positions agree with TRBD1. The junction had 10 bases not matched to a gene; V was cut back by 5 bases and J by 4 bases. Germline V CDR1 and CDR2: LNHNV, YYDKDF (reference sequence). The CDR3 runs to 15 residues. CDR3 protein: CATSGAKAGGTEAFF. The CDR3 DNA sequence: TGTGCCACCAGCGGAGCGAAGGCAGGGGGCACTGAAGCTTTCTTT.

This clone has a single count. The J gene is TRBJ2-1, the V gene TRBV12-3 or TRBV12-4, with no clear D. V lost 8 bases to trimming and J lost 9 bases, with 17 bases between them. This CDR3 spans 13 amino acids. CDR3: CASVLSMGSEQFF. CDR3 nucleotides: TGTGCCAGCGTCTTAAGTATGGGCAGTGAGCAGTTCTTC.

The CDR3 coding sequence is TGTGCCAGCAGTGAAGCTAGCTACCTCACCAGAGATACGCAGTATTTT. Encoded protein: CASSEASYLTRDTQYF. This chain joins TRBV6-1 and TRBJ2-3; D unresolved. Trimming removed 0 bases at V and 5 bases at J, with 15 bases between. CDR3 length equals 16 residues. Per the germline V gene, CDR1 is MNHNS and CDR2 is SASEGT.

The genes are TRBV14 and TRBJ1-6; 11 bases line up with TRBD1. Germline V gene sequence: CDR1 SGHDN, CDR2 FVKESK. The V segment lost 3 bases and the J segment 9 bases; nucleotides outside the gene matches: 1. CDR3 length: 14 residues. The CDR3 DNA sequence: TGTGCCAGCAGCCATGGGACAGGGGGTTCACCCCTCCACTTT. Amino acids: CASSHGTGGSPLHF.

The rearrangement links TRBV12-3 or TRBV12-4 to TRBJ2-1; the D gene is possibly TRBD2 (5 bases). V dropped 7 bases and J dropped 8 bases, with 12 bases sitting between them. The CDR3 extends over 12 amino acids. CDR3 amino acids: CASKLGRDEQFF. The CDR3 bases are TGTGCCAGCAAGCTAGGGCGGGATGAGCAGTTCTTC.

The chain uses TRBV6-2 or TRBV6-3 and TRBJ2-7; 12 bases align to TRBD2. This CDR3 region has 16 residues. Unmatched junction bases numbered 8, after V lost 4 bases and J lost 4 bases. CDR1 MNHEY and CDR2 SVGEGT come from the germline V gene. CDR3 sequence (DNA): TGTGCCAGCAGTTCCCGACTAGCGGGGGCCTTATACGAGCAGTACTTC. Translated, it gives CASSSRLAGALYEQYF.

The chain combines TRBV15 with TRBJ2-2, with 9 bases identical to TRBD1. Germline CDR1 reads LNHNV; CDR2 reads YYDKDF (reference sequence). Germline trimming cut 6 bases from V and 1 base from J; bases unmatched to any gene: 0. This CDR3 spans 14 amino acids. This CDR3 reads CATRGQGNTGELFF. The CDR3 DNA reads TGTGCCACCAGGGGACAGGGGAACACCGGGGAGCTGTTTTTT.

This chain joins TRBV18 and TRBJ1-2; D is undetermined. The germline V and J ends were trimmed by 0 bases and 2 bases, with 7 bases remaining between them. The germline V gene has CDR1 KGHSH and CDR2 LQKENI. CDR3 length equals 14 residues. CDR3: CASSPPNSNYGYTF. CDR3 DNA: TGTGCCAGCTCACCACCAAACAGCAACTATGGCTACACCTTC. Using reference TRBV18 and TRBJ1-2 for the parts outside the CDR3, the full variable domain is NAGVMQNPRHLVRRRGQEARLRCSPMKGHSHVYWYRQLPEEGLKFMVYLQKENIIDESGMPKERFSAEFPKEGPSILRIQQVVRGDSAAYFCASSPPNSNYGYTFGSGTRLTVV.

The chain carries TRBV20-1 and TRBJ2-7; D may be TRBD1 (6 bases). V lost 3 bases and J lost 1, with 10 bases in between. The CDR3 totals 13 residues. In germline, CDR1 is DFQATT, CDR2 SNEGSKA (reference sequence). The CDR3 loop is CSASWDTSYEQYF. The CDR3 DNA reads TGCAGTGCTAGTTGGGACACTTCCTACGAGCAGTACTTC.

The chain has TRBV5-1 and TRBJ2-1; 10 bases match TRBD2. With 0 bases clipped from V and 3 bases from J, the junction kept 0 bases outside the gene matches. CDR1 and CDR2 from the germline V gene are SGHRS and YFSETQ. There are 15 residues in the CDR3. In DNA form, the CDR3 reads TGCGCCAGCAGCTTGGGACTAGCGGGCTACAATGAGCAGTTCTTC. This gives the protein CASSLGLAGYNEQFF.

The rearrangement uses TRBV5-1 and TRBJ2-3, with TRBD2 matching 14 bases. The CDR3 runs to 16 residues. CDR1 and CDR2 (germline): SGHRS, YFSETQ. Germline trimming cut 4 bases from V and 3 bases from J; bases unmatched to any gene: 4. The DNA of the CDR3 is TGCGCCAGCAGCCTCGGGACTAGCGGGGGAACAGATACGCAGTATTTT. Translating it yields CASSLGTSGGTDTQYF.

CDR3 bases: TGCAGCGTTGAAACAGGGCCGAACACTGAAGCTTTCTTT. Translated, it gives CSVETGPNTEAFF. V gene TRBV29-1 combines with J gene TRBJ1-1; the D gene is possibly TRBD1 (6 bases). The CDR3 is 13 amino acids. Trimming stripped 2 bases from V and 1 base from J, with 8 bases between. Per germline, CDR1 SQVTM and CDR2 ANQGSEA.

This clone has a handful of counts. The V call is TRBV7-2, the J call TRBJ1-1, with TRBD1 matching over 7 bases. J lost 2 bases, V lost 4 bases, and 7 bases had no gene match. The germline gives CDR1 SGHTA, CDR2 FQGNSA. CDR3 length: 15 amino acids. The CDR3 DNA is TGTGCCAGCAGCTCCCGGGGACAGTATAACACTGAAGCTTTCTTT. Residues: CASSSRGQYNTEAFF.

The chain joins TRBV19 to TRBJ1-3; D uncertain. The CDR3 has 14 amino acids. Germline CDR1 and CDR2: LNHDA and SQIVND (reference sequence). V lost 7 bases and J lost 0, with 10 bases in between. The CDR3 DNA reads TGTGCCAGTAAGCGAGGAACCTCTGGAAACACCATATATTTT. This sequence encodes CASKRGTSGNTIYF.

The chain uses TRBV12-3 or TRBV12-4 and TRBJ2-3; D is unresolved. CDR3 size: 13 residues. V was clipped by 1 base and J by 0 bases, with 2 bases between them. This CDR3 reads CASSLVSTDTQYF. In DNA, the CDR3 is TGTGCCAGCAGTTTAGTAAGCACAGATACGCAGTATTTT.

The V and J genes are TRBV5-1 and TRBJ1-1; D is undetermined. With 2 bases removed from V and 2 bases from J, the gap between germline ends came to 22 bases. Germline V gives CDR1 SGHRS, CDR2 YFSETQ. This CDR3 has 18 amino acids. The CDR3 spells CASSFWIGGRSSNTEAFF. The CDR3, as DNA: TGCGCCAGCAGCTTTTGGATTGGAGGGAGAAGTAGCAACACTGAAGCTTTCTTT. Drawing the rest from reference TRBV5-1 and TRBJ1-1, the complete variable domain is KAGVTQTPRYLIKTRGQQVTLSCSPISGHRSVSWYQQTPGQGLQFLFEYFSETQRNKGNFPGRFSGRQFSNSRSEMNVSTLELGDSALYLCASSFWIGGRSSNTEAFFGQGTRLTVV.